A selection of T cell receptor beta chains follows, all from one sample in a study of blood T cell repertoires in COVID-19. Data came from immunoSEQ multiplex PCR; TCRdb stores just in-frame clones and leaves some out. The sample holds over 100,000 clones, approximately 85% seen once. Sequencing was performed on peripheral blood. The receptor set was obtained from a man aged 40-50 years with acute or convalescent COVID-19. Both conserved end residues are part of each CDR3. A D gene is named only where the DNA matches it firmly.

d_gene: -
j_gene: TRBJ1-2
v_gene: TRBV15
CDR3nt: TGTGCCACCGGTATTACAGGGATTGGCTACACCTTC
CDR3aa: CATGITGIGYTF

d_gene: TRBD2
j_gene: TRBJ2-1
v_gene: TRBV7-2
CDR3nt: TGTGCCAGCAACCCGGACCCCGGGGGGGAGCAGTTCTTC
CDR3aa: CASNPDPGGEQFF

d_gene: -
j_gene: TRBJ2-7
v_gene: TRBV6-5
CDR3nt: TGTGCCAGCAGCCGGGACTCTCCTCTATACGAGCAGTACTTC
CDR3aa: CASSRDSPLYEQYF

d_gene: TRBD1
j_gene: TRBJ2-7
v_gene: TRBV29-1
CDR3nt: TGCAGCGCGAAACAGGGGTCCAACGAGCAGTACTTC
CDR3aa: CSAKQGSNEQYF

d_gene: TRBD2
j_gene: TRBJ2-2
v_gene: TRBV10-3
CDR3nt: TGTGCCATCAGTGTCTCCGGGACTAGCGGGGGGAACACCGGGGAGCTGTTTTTT
CDR3aa: CAISVSGTSGGNTGELFF

d_gene: -
j_gene: TRBJ1-1
v_gene: TRBV5-6
CDR3nt: TGTGCCAGCAGAATGACAGAGCAAGCTTTCTTT
CDR3aa: CASRMTEQAFF

d_gene: TRBD1
j_gene: TRBJ1-3
v_gene: TRBV11-3
CDR3nt: TGTGCCAGCAGCTTTCGAGGGGGCGCTGGAAACACCATATATTTT
CDR3aa: CASSFRGGAGNTIYF

d_gene: -
j_gene: TRBJ1-5
v_gene: TRBV5-1
CDR3nt: TGCGCCAGCAGCTTGGGACAAGAGAATCAGCCCCAGCATTTT
CDR3aa: CASSLGQENQPQHF

d_gene: -
j_gene: TRBJ2-5
v_gene: TRBV4-2
CDR3nt: TGTGCCAGCAGCCAAGCTACTAGCCAGTACCAAGAGACCCAGTACTTC
CDR3aa: CASSQATSQYQETQYF

d_gene: -
j_gene: TRBJ1-2
v_gene: TRBV14
CDR3nt: TGTGCCAGCAGCCCAGGGATCTCGGTGGGCTACACCTTC
CDR3aa: CASSPGISVGYTF

d_gene: TRBD2
j_gene: TRBJ2-7
v_gene: TRBV5-1
CDR3nt: TGCGCCAGCAGCTTGGGGTCTAGCGGGAGATTCTACGAGCAGTACTTC
CDR3aa: CASSLGSSGRFYEQYF

d_gene: -
j_gene: TRBJ1-5
v_gene: TRBV5-3
CDR3nt: TGTGCCAGAAGCGCCGACAGGAGCCCTTTCAATCAGCCCCAGCATTTT
CDR3aa: CARSADRSPFNQPQHF

d_gene: -
j_gene: TRBJ1-2
v_gene: TRBV6-5
CDR3nt: TGTGCCAGCAGACCGGGACATCTCTATGGCTACACCTTC
CDR3aa: CASRPGHLYGYTF

d_gene: TRBD1
j_gene: TRBJ2-1
v_gene: TRBV27
CDR3nt: TGTGCCAGCAGAGCCGGGACAGGGAACAATGAGCAGTTCTTC
CDR3aa: CASRAGTGNNEQFF

d_gene: -
j_gene: TRBJ2-5
v_gene: TRBV2
CDR3nt: TGTGCCAGCAGTGAGAACAGGGTACTGGAGGAGACCCAGTACTTC
CDR3aa: CASSENRVLEETQYF

d_gene: -
j_gene: TRBJ2-3
v_gene: TRBV3-1/TRBV3-2
CDR3nt: TGTGCCAGCAGCCAAGAGGGGGCGGGGGACCCCACAGATACGCAGTATTTT
CDR3aa: CASSQEGAGDPTDTQYF

d_gene: -
j_gene: TRBJ1-1
v_gene: TRBV5-8
CDR3nt: TGTGCCAGCAGCTTGGTACTAGGGTGGAACACTGAAGCTTTCTTT
CDR3aa: CASSLVLGWNTEAFF